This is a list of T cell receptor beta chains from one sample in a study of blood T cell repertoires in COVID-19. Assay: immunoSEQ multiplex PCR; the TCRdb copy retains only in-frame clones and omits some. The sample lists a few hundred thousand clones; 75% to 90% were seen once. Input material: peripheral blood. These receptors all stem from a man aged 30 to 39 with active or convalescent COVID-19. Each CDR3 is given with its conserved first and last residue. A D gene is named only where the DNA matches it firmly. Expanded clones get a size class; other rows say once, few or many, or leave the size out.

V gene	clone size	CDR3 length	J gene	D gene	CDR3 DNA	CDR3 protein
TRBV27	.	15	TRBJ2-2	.	TGTGCCAGCAGTTTCTTTAGTCCGAACACCGGGGAGCTGTTTTTT	CASSFFSPNTGELFF
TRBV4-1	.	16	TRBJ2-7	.	TGCGCCAGCAGCCAAGATCGACTAGTTGGAGGCTACGAGCAGTACTTC	CASSQDRLVGGYEQYF
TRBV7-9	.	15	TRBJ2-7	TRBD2	TGTGCCAGCAGCACCGGGACTAGCGACGCCGACGAGCAGTACTTC	CASSTGTSDADEQYF
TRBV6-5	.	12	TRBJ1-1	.	TGTGCCAGCAGTACAAACCAGGTGGAAGCTTTCTTT	CASSTNQVEAFF
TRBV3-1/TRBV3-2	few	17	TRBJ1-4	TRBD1	TGTGCCAGCAGCCAAGATCAGGGGACAGAGTTAAATGAAAAACTGTTTTTT	CASSQDQGTELNEKLFF
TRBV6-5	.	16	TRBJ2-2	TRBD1	TGTGCCAGCAGTTACATCAGGGGGCTCGGTACCGGGGAGCTGTTTTTT	CASSYIRGLGTGELFF
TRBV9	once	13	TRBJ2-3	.	TGTGCCAGCAGCGTGGCAGGGCCAGATACGCAGTATTTT	CASSVAGPDTQYF
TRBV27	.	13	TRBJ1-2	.	TGTGCCAGCAGTTTTAGTTTTCGCGATGGCTACACCTTC	CASSFSFRDGYTF
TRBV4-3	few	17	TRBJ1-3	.	TGCGCCAGCAGCCAAGAGTTTTTGGGGAGTTCTGGAAACACCATATATTTT	CASSQEFLGSSGNTIYF
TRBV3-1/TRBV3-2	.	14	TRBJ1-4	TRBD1	TGTGCCAGCAGCCCCTACCAGGGGGATGAAAAACTGTTTTTT	CASSPYQGDEKLFF
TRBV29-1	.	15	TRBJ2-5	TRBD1	TGCAGCGTTGAGGGGGACAGGGCATCTCAACAGACCCAGTACTTC	CSVEGDRASQQTQYF
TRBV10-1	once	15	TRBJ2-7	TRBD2	TGCGCCAGCAGTGAGGGACTAGCGGGGGACGACGAGCAGTACTTC	CASSEGLAGDDEQYF
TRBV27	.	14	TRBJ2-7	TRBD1	TGTGCCAGCAGTTCCAGACAGGGGAGCGACGAGCAGTACTTC	CASSSRQGSDEQYF
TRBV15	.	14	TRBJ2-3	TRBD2	TGTGCCACCAGGGGCGGGGGGGCCCCAGATACGCAGTATTTT	CATRGGGAPDTQYF
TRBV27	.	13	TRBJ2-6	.	TGTGCCAGCAGCTACTCTGGGGCCAACGTCCTGACTTTC	CASSYSGANVLTF
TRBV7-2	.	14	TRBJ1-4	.	TGTGCCAGCAGCTTGAACCCCAGTAATGAAAAACTGTTTTTT	CASSLNPSNEKLFF
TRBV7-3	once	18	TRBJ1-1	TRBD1	TGTGCCAGCAGCTTAAGCGGGACAGGGAGGATAGGGAACACTGAAGCTTTCTTT	CASSLSGTGRIGNTEAFF
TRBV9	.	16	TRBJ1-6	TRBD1	TGTGCCAGCAGCGAAACACAGGGGGCTTGGGACTCACCCCTCCACTTT	CASSETQGAWDSPLHF
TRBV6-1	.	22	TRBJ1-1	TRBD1	TGTGCCAGCAGTGAAACGGCGGGACAGGGGAACCGGGCAAGGCTTATGAACACTGAAGCTTTCTTT	CASSETAGQGNRARLMNTEAFF
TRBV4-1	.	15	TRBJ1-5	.	TGCGCCAGCAGCCAAGAGCCCGAAGCTTATCAGCCCCAGCATTTT	CASSQEPEAYQPQHF
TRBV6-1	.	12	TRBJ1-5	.	TGTGCCAGCAGTGAAGCGGGCCAGCCCCAGCATTTT	CASSEAGQPQHF
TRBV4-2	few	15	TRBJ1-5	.	TGTGCCAGCAGCCAAGATGCGGTCAGCCATCAGCCCCAGCATTTT	CASSQDAVSHQPQHF
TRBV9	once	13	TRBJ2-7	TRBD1	TGTGCCAGCAGCGCCGAAGGGGGGACAGGGCAGTACTTC	CASSAEGGTGQYF
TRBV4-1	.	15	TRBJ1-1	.	TGCGCCAGCAGTCACACCGGGACAAGCAACACTGAAGCTTTCTTT	CASSHTGTSNTEAFF
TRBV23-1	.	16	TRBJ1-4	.	TGCGCCAGCAGTCAAGTGGACTGTTTCGTTCGTGAAAAACTGTTTTTT	CASSQVDCFVREKLFF
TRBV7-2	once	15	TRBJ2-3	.	TGTGCCAGCAACTTAGGGGACACTAGCACAGATACGCAGTATTTT	CASNLGDTSTDTQYF
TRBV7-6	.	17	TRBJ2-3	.	TGTGCCAGCAGCTTAAACATCCCGGGGGAATACACAGATACGCAGTATTTT	CASSLNIPGEYTDTQYF
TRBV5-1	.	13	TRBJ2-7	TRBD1	TGCGCCAGCAGCTTCCGACAGGGCCACGAGCAGTACTTC	CASSFRQGHEQYF
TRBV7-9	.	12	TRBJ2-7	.	TGTGCCAGCAGCTTAGTACGCGACGAGCAGTACTTC	CASSLVRDEQYF
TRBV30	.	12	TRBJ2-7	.	TGTGCCTGGAGTGGTGAGTCGTACGAGCAGTACTTC	CAWSGESYEQYF
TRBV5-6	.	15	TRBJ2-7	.	TGTGCCAGCAGCGTGTCCCCATCGGGTTTCGACGAGCAGTACTTC	CASSVSPSGFDEQYF
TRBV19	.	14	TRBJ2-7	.	TGTGCCAGTAGCCCCACGTACAGCTCCTACGAGCAGTACTTC	CASSPTYSSYEQYF
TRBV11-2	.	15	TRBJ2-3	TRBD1	TGTGCCAGCAGTCGCGGGACAGGAGCCACAGATACGCAGTATTTT	CASSRGTGATDTQYF
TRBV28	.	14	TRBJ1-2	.	TGTGCCAGCAGTTTATTAGCAGCCCACTATGGCTACACCTTC	CASSLLAAHYGYTF
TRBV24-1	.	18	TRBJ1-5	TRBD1	TGTGCCACCAGTGACACGCGGGACAGACTAGATAGCAATCAGCCCCAGCATTTT	CATSDTRDRLDSNQPQHF
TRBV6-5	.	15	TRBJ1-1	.	TGTGCCAGCACATTTAGTTTAACAGTTAACACTGAAGCTTTCTTT	CASTFSLTVNTEAFF
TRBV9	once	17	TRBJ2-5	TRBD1	TGTGCCAGCAGCGTCCGCCCCGACAGGGGCACCCAAGAGACCCAGTACTTC	CASSVRPDRGTQETQYF
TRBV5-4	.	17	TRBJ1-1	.	TGTGCCAGCAGCCCGGCGGGTGGGGTTGGGGTGAACACTGAAGCTTTCTTT	CASSPAGGVGVNTEAFF
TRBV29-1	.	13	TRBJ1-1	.	TGCAGCGTAGAGAGGACTCGAGGGACTGAAGCTTTCTTT	CSVERTRGTEAFF
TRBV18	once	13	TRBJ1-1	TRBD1	TGTGCCAGCGGGGGACAGTTCGGTGTTGAAGCTTTCTTT	CASGGQFGVEAFF
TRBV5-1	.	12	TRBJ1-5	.	TGCGCCACCCTATCCAGCAATCAGCCCCAGCATTTT	CATLSSNQPQHF
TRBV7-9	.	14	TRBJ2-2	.	TGTGCCAGCAGCTTTACCGCCCCAGCCGGGGAGCTGTTTTTT	CASSFTAPAGELFF
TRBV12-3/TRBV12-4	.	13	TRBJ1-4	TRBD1	TGTGCCAGCAGTGCGCAGGGGGACGGAAAACTGTTTTTT	CASSAQGDGKLFF
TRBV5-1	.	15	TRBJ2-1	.	TGCGCCAGCAGCTCCAGCGAGGACTATTACAATGAGCAGTTCTTC	CASSSSEDYYNEQFF
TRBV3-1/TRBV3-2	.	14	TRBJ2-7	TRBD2	TGTGCCAGCAGCGAACTAGCGGGGAAGGGCGAGCAGTACTTC	CASSELAGKGEQYF
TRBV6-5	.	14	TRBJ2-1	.	TGTGCCGCCGCCTTGATAGACACCTACAATGAGCAGTTCTTC	CAAALIDTYNEQFF
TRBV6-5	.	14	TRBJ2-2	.	TGTGCCAGCAAACTACAGGGAGACACCGGGGAGCTGTTTTTT	CASKLQGDTGELFF
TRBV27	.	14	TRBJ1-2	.	TGTGCCAGTCTTTCAGGGCCCCCAGACTATGGCTACACCTTC	CASLSGPPDYGYTF
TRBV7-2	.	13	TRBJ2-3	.	TGTGCCAGCAGCTTAATTCAGGGGGATACGCAGTATTTT	CASSLIQGDTQYF
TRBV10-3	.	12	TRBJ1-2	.	TGTGCCATCAGTGAAGAAAAGCATGGCTACACCTTC	CAISEEKHGYTF
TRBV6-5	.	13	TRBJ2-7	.	TGTGCCAGCATCCCGACAGGCTCCTACGAGCAGTACTTC	CASIPTGSYEQYF
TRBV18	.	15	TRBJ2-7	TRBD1	TGTGCCAGCTCACCACCAGGGGGCGTGGGCTACGAGCAGTACTTC	CASSPPGGVGYEQYF
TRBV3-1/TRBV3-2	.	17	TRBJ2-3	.	TGTGCCAGCAGCCAAGATGATGCGGGGAGGTTTGCAGATACGCAGTATTTT	CASSQDDAGRFADTQYF
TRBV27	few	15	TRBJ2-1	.	TGTGCCAGCAGTTTTGGGCGGGATGCCTACAATGAGCAGTTCTTC	CASSFGRDAYNEQFF
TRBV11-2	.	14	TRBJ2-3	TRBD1	TGTGCCAGCAGCTTAACAGGGGGGCGGGATACGCAGTATTTT	CASSLTGGRDTQYF
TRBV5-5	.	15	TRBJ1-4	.	TGTGCCAGCAGCTGGACGGACAGAGCTAATGAAAAACTGTTTTTT	CASSWTDRANEKLFF
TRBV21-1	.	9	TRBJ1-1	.	TGTGCCAGCATCGGTGAAGCTTTCTTT	CASIGEAFF
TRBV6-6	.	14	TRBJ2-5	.	TGTGCCAGCAGTCTCCCTAGTGCCCAAGAGACCCAGTACTTC	CASSLPSAQETQYF